This T cell receptor beta chain was obtained from a study of chemoradiotherapy in HPV16-positive cancers (dated 2022 in TCRdb). As for the study more broadly: Functional T-cell assays on cells from a couple of HPV16-positive patients defined candidate HPV-specific T-cell clones and common TCR motifs. The study asked whether T-cell immunity to the HPV oncoproteins E6 and E7 changes during chemoradiotherapy and whether this immunity affects survival. The candidate HPV-specific TCRs and motifs were then tracked in TCR repertoires from more than 85 patients with HPV-related cancers. Study-wide findings and limitations: Improved recurrence-free survival in HPV16-positive patients was associated with expansion of HPV-responsive T cells during chemoradiotherapy. Expansion of candidate HPV-specific clones and E7-related TCR motifs was observed in the tumor microenvironment during treatment, whereas no such expansion was observed for non-HPV-specific T cells. The survival association was reported for HPV16-positive patients, and the functional definition of HPV-specific T cells was derived from only a couple of HPV16-positive patients.

Repertoires were sampled repeatedly over the course of chemoradiotherapy, so clonal expansion could be followed in the tumor microenvironment. The method was the immunoSEQ multiplex PCR assay. TCRdb limited this immuneACCESS table to in-frame rearrangements with V and J called. A share of clones is missing; checked studies link under half to unresolved V genes, and the rest is unexplained. The sample table records about 5,400 clones; about 85% of these occur just once. Clones ranked in the top ten supply around 8.8% of the sample. The germline V gene encodes CDR1 WSHSY and CDR2 SAAADI. The CDR3 goes from the cysteine to the phenylalanine over 14 residues. Here the CDR3 DNA is all that survives: 42 bases in frame from base 1. At the junction V is shortened by 8 bases and J by 5 bases, with 13 bases in between. Notes on this clone: Its antigen remains undetermined. Per-base quality was not reported, and no clone a single base away is much larger than it.

This sequence originates from a human donor with HPV-associated anogenital cancer. This receptor chain uses TRBV10-2 and TRBJ1-6; the D gene is perhaps TRBD1, on 5 matching bases. The sequences come from tumor tissue, collected from a patient who underwent chemoradiotherapy. The nucleotide sequence reads TGCGCCAGCCTAGAGGGGACGGATAATTCACCCCTCCACTTT. Translated, this is CASLEGTDNSPLHF.